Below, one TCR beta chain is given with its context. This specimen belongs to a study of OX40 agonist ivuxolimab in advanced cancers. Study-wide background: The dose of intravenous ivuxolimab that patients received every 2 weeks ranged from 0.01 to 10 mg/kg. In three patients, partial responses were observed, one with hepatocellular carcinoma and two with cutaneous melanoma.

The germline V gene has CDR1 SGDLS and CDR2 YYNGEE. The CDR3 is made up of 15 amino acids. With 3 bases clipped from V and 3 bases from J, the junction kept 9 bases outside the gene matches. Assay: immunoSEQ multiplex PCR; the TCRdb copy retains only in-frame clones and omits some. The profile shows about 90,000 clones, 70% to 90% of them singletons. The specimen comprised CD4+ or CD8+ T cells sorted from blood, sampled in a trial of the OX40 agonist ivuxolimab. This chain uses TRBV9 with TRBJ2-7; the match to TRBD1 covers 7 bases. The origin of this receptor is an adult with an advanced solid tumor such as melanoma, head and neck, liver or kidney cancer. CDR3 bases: TGTGCCAGCAGCGAGCTTCCGGGACAGAACTACGAGCAGTACTTC. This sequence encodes CASSELPGQNYEQYF.